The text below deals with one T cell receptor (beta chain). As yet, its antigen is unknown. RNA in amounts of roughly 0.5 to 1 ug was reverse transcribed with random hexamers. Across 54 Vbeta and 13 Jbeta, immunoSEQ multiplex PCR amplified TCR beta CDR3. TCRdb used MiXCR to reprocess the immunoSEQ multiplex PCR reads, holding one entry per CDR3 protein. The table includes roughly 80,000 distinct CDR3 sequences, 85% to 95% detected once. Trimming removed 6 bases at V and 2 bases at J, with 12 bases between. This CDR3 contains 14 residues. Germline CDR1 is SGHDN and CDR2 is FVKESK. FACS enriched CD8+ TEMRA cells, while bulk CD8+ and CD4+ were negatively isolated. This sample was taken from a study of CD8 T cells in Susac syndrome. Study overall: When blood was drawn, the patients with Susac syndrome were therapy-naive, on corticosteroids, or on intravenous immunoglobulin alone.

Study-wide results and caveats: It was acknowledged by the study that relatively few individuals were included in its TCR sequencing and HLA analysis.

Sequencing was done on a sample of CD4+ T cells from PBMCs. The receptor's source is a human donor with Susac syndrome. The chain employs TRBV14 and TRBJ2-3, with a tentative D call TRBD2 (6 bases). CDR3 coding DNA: TGTGCCAGCAGAGGCGGGATCTACACAGATACGCAGTATTTT. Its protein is CASRGGIYTDTQYF.